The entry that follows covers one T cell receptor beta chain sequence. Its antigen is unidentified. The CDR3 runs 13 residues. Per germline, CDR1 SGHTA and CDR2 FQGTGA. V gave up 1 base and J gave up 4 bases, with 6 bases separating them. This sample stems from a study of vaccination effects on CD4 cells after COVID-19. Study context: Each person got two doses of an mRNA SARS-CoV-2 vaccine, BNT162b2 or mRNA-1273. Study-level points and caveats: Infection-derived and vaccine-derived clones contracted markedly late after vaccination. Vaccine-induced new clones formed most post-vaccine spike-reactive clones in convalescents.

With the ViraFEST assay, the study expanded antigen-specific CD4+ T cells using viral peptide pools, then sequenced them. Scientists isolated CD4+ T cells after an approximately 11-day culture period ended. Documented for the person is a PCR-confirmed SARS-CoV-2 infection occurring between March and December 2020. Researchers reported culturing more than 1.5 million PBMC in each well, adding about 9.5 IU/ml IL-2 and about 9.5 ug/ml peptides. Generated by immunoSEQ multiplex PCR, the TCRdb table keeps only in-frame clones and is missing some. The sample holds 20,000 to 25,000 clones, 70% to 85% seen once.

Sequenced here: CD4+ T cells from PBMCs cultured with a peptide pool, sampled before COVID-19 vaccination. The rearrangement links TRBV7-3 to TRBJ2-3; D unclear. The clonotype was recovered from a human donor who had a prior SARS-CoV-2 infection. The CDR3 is CASSLRGADTQYF. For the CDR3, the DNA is TGTGCCAGCAGCTTAAGAGGTGCAGATACGCAGTATTTT.